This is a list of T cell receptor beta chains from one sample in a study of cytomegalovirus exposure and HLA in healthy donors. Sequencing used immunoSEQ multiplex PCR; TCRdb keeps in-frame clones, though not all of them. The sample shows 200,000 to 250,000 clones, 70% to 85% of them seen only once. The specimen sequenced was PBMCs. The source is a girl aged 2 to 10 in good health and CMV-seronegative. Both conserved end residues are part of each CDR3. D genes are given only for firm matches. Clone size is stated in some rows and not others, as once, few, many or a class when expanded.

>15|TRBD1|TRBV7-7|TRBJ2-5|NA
TGTGCCAGCAGCCTCACGACAGGGGGCTGGGAGACCCAGTACTTC
CASSLTTGGWETQYF
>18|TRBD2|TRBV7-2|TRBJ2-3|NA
TGTGCCAGCAGCCTACAAACCCAAGCGGGGGGATACACAGATACGCAGTATTTT
CASSLQTQAGGYTDTQYF
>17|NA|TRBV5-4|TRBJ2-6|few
TGTGCCAGCAGCCCACTCGGACACAGGGCTGGGGCCAACGTCCTGACTTTC
CASSPLGHRAGANVLTF
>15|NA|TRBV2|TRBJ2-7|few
TGTGCCAGCAGCAATGAGGGCTTGAGCTCCTACGAGCAGTACTTC
CASSNEGLSSYEQYF
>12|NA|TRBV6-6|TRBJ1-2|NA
TGTGCCAGCAGAACCGGACAGAGCGCCTACACCTTC
CASRTGQSAYTF
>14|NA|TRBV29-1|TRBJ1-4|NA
TGCAGCGTTGTCCTAGGCCCAACTAATGAAAAACTGTTTTTT
CSVVLGPTNEKLFF
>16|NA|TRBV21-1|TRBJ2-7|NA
TGTGCCAGCAGCAAAGTCCCCCACCCCCTACGAGCATCCACGTACTTC
CASSKVPHPLRASTYF
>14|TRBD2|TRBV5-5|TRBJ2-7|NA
TGTGCCAGCAGTGGACTAGAAATCTCCTACGAGCAGTACTTC
CASSGLEISYEQYF
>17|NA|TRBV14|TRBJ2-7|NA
TGTGCCAGCAGCCCACTCTTGGGGGGAGCCCCTCTCTACGAGCAGTACTTC
CASSPLLGGAPLYEQYF
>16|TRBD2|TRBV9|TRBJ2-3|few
TGTGCCAGCAGCGTAGAGCGGGGGCCTAGCACAGATACGCAGTATTTT
CASSVERGPSTDTQYF
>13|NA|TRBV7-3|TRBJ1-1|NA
TGTGCCAGCAGCTTCTATAAGAACACTGAAGCTTTCTTT
CASSFYKNTEAFF
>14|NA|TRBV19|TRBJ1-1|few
TGTGCCAGTAGTATTCAATCGGGAAACACTGAAGCTTTCTTT
CASSIQSGNTEAFF
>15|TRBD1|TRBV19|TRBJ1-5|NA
TGTGCCAGTAGTGCCCCGACAGGGGGGAGCCAGCCCCAGCATTTT
CASSAPTGGSQPQHF
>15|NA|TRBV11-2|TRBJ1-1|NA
TGTGCCAGCAGCCAACGGGGGGCGCCGGCCCTTGAAGCTTTCTTT
CASSQRGAPALEAFF
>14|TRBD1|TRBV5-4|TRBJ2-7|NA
TGTGCCAGCAGCCCAGGGGGCTGGACCTACGAGCAGTACTTC
CASSPGGWTYEQYF
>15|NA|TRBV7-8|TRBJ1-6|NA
TGTGCCAGCAGCTTAGGGCTCCAGGGTGGATCACCCCTCCACTTT
CASSLGLQGGSPLHF
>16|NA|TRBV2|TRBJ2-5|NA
TGTGCCAGCAGGGACCTTAATCCGGGACTGAAAGAGACCCAGTACTTC
CASRDLNPGLKETQYF
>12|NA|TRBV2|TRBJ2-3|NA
TGTGCCAGCAACAGCTTCACAGATACGCAGTATTTT
CASNSFTDTQYF
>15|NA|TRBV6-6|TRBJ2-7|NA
TGTGCCAGCAGTTACCGGGGGAGTTGGTCAGACGAGCAGTACTTC
CASSYRGSWSDEQYF
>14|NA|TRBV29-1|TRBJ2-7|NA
TGCAGCGTTGAAGATCGAAGGGGAAGAAGAGAGCAGTACTTC
CSVEDRRGRREQYF
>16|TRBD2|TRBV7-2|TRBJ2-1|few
TGTGCCAGCAGCTTATTTCCCAGCGGGAGTTGGAATGAGCAGTTCTTC
CASSLFPSGSWNEQFF
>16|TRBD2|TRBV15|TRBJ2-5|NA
TGTGCCACCAGCAGAGGTTGGACTAGATCACAAGAGACCCAGTACTTC
CATSRGWTRSQETQYF
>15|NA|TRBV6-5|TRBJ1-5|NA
TGTGCCAGCAGGCTACAGGGCTATAGCAATCAGCCCCAGCATTTT
CASRLQGYSNQPQHF
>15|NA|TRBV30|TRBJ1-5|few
TGTGCCTGGCGAGGAACCGGGACACCCAATCAGCCCCAGCATTTT
CAWRGTGTPNQPQHF
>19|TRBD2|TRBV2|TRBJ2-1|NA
TGTGCCAGCAGGTTTCACGGGACAAGTACTAGCGGGATTTGGAATGAGCAGTTCTTC
CASRFHGTSTSGIWNEQFF
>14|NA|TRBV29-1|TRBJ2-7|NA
TGCAGCGTTGAAACAGGGATGGGCACCTACGAGCAGTACTTC
CSVETGMGTYEQYF
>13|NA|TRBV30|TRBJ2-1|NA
TGTGCCTGGAGCCCACTAGCCTACAATGAGCAGTTCTTC
CAWSPLAYNEQFF
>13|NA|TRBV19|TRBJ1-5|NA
TGTGCCAGTAGTATACGGGGGAATCAGCCCCAGCATTTT
CASSIRGNQPQHF
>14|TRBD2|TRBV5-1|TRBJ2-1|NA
TGCGCCAGCAGCTTGATCGCGGGAGGACACGAGCAGTTCTTC
CASSLIAGGHEQFF
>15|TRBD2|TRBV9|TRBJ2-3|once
TGTGCCAGCAGCGTAGAGCTAGCGGTTATGGATACGCAGTATTTT
CASSVELAVMDTQYF
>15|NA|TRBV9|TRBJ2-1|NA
TGTGCCAGCAGCGTAGGCGGCAGGGAATACAATGAGCAGTTCTTC
CASSVGGREYNEQFF
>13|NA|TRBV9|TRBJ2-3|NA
TGTGCCAGCAGCGTAATAGTTGGAGATACGCAGTATTTT
CASSVIVGDTQYF
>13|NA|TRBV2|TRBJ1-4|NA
TGTGCCAGCAGGGAGGGAACTAATGAAAAACTGTTTTTT
CASREGTNEKLFF
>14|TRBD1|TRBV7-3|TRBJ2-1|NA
TGTGCCAGCAGCCAACAGGGGCCGTCCTACGAGCAGTTCTTC
CASSQQGPSYEQFF
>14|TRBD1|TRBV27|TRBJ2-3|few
TGTGCCAGCAGTCCGGGACAGGCCCTTCACGCGCAGTATTTT
CASSPGQALHAQYF
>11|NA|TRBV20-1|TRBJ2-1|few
TGCAGTGCAACTAGGGAAAATGAGCAGTTCTTC
CSATRENEQFF
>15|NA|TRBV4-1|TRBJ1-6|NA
TGCGCCAGCAGCCAAGGAGTTGTTGGCGGCCTATCCCTCCACTTT
CASSQGVVGGLSLHF
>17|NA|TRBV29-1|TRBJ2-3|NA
TGCAGCGTTGTGATATTCTTGGACTCAAGACGCACAGATACGCAGTATTTT
CSVVIFLDSRRTDTQYF
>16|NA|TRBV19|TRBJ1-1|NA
TGTGCCAGTAGTATCCGGACAGCCATGGTTGGAACTGAAGCTTTCTTT
CASSIRTAMVGTEAFF
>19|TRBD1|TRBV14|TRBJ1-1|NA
TGTGCCAGCAGCCCGGGCGGAGGGACAGGGGAGATTATGAACACTGAAGCTTTCTTT
CASSPGGGTGEIMNTEAFF
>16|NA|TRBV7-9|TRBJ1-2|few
TGTGCCAGCAGCTCCTTTAGGAGTAATCCTAACTATGGCTACACCTTC
CASSSFRSNPNYGYTF
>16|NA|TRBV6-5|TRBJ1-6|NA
TGTGCCAGCAGTTACACTTTTTCAGGGTCTGATTCACCCCTCCACTTT
CASSYTFSGSDSPLHF
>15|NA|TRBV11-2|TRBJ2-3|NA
TGTGCCAGCAGCCAAGGGGGGGGATGGTCAGATACGCAGTATTTT
CASSQGGGWSDTQYF
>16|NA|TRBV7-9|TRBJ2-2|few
TGTGCCAGCAGCTTACTAGTCCGGGGAGACACCGGGGAGCTGTTTTTT
CASSLLVRGDTGELFF
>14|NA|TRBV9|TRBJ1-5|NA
TGTGCCAGCAGCGTGCGGACACAAGATCAGCCCCAGCATTTT
CASSVRTQDQPQHF
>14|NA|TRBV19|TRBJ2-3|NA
TGTGCCACCCATACAGGGACCGGCACAGATACGCAGTATTTT
CATHTGTGTDTQYF
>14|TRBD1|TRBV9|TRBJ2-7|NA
TGTGCCGGGTTCGATGACAGGGGTCGGGGCGAGCAGTACTTC
CAGFDDRGRGEQYF
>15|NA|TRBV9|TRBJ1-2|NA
TGTGCCAGCAGCCCCCGGTCAGGAGGGAGTTATGGCTACACCTTC
CASSPRSGGSYGYTF
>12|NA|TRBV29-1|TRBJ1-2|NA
TGCAGCGCCTACCTGATGGGGGGAGGCTACACCTTC
CSAYLMGGGYTF